This note documents a single T cell receptor (beta chain) sequence. One end of the junction is discordant with germline, which a read error may explain. These data are taken from a study of blood T cell repertoires in COVID-19. Study processing details: Estimates of nucleated cell counts were drawn from the amplification of reference gene primers. This table comes from immunoSEQ multiplex PCR, and its TCRdb copy is limited to in-frame clones, with some not included. The DNA was the basis for D and trimming; V, J and clone size are from that table. The sample consists of 35,000 to 50,000 clones, 90% to 95% of them appearing once. Germline-derived CDR1 and CDR2 are SSHAT and FNYEAQ (reference sequence). The CDR3 has 15 amino acids.

The source of this sequence is a woman aged 25 to 39 in a cohort sampled during active COVID-19. V usage is TRBV7-7 and J usage is TRBJ2-6; D is perhaps TRBD1 (5 bases). The specimen was peripheral blood. Here the CDR3 reads CASSQGVSGANVLTF. The CDR3 DNA follows: TGTGCTAGCAGCCAAGGGGTCTCTGGGGCCAACGTCCTGACTTTC.